The rows below give T cell receptor beta chains drawn from one sample of a study of CD8 T cells in ankylosing spondylitis. MiXCR, run by TCRdb on the 5' RACE reads, gives a single entry per CDR3 protein. The table has roughly 250,000 distinct CDR3 sequences, around 9.1% seen once; the top ten hold almost 7%. Sequenced: blood, either unsorted or a sorted T cell fraction (not recorded which). These receptors all stem from a male donor with ankylosing spondylitis or in good health (not recorded which). The CDR3 runs from the conserved cysteine through the conserved F or W. The D gene is left open where the match is weak. Not all rows give a size; the values are once, few, many and, for expanded clones, a class.

D | J | V | size | CDR3 | DNA
. | TRBJ1-4 | TRBV6-1 | many | CASTDPRGPEKLFF | TGTGCCAGCACAGATCCACGGGGACCCGAAAAACTGTTTTTT
. | TRBJ2-7 | TRBV5-6 | few | CASSFRDSLVQYF | TGTGCCAGCAGCTTCCGGGACTCCCTCGTGCAGTACTTC
. | TRBJ1-2 | TRBV5-6 | many | CASSPITRDYGYTF | TGTGCCAGCAGCCCAATTACACGGGACTATGGCTACACCTTC
. | TRBJ2-1 | TRBV7-3 | once | CASSGLAGEQFF | TGTGCCAGCAGCGGCCTGGCCGGTGAGCAGTTCTTC
TRBD1 | TRBJ2-2 | TRBV7-2 | many | CASSFPTGSGELFF | TGTGCCAGCAGCTTCCCGACAGGGTCCGGGGAGCTGTTTTTT
TRBD2 | TRBJ2-2 | TRBV5-1 | many | CASSPGGLPPNTGELFF | TGCGCCAGCAGCCCGGGGGGACTTCCCCCGAACACCGGGGAGCTGTTTTTT
TRBD1 | TRBJ1-1 | TRBV30 | many | CAWSFGTANTEAFF | TGTGCCTGGAGTTTCGGGACAGCGAACACTGAAGCTTTCTTT
TRBD1 | TRBJ1-2 | TRBV25-1 | many | CASSEYVGTEDGYTF | TGTGCCAGCAGTGAATACGTCGGGACAGAGGATGGCTACACCTTC
. | TRBJ1-6 | TRBV7-2 | many | CASSAPTGDNSPLHF | TGTGCCAGCAGCGCCCCGACAGGAGATAATTCACCCCTCCACTTT
TRBD2 | TRBJ2-7 | TRBV28 | many | CASSLGWREGYEQYF | TGTGCCAGCAGTTTAGGGTGGCGGGAGGGCTACGAGCAGTACTTC
TRBD2 | TRBJ2-3 | TRBV24-1 | . | CATSGGGRGTDTQYF | TGTGCCACCAGTGGTGGCGGGAGAGGGACAGATACGCAGTATTTT
. | TRBJ1-3 | TRBV4-2 | . | CASSHDPAAVNTIYF | TGTGCCAGCAGCCATGATCCAGCGGCGGTAAACACCATATATTTT
. | TRBJ2-1 | TRBV9 | many | CASSVNPPADTDSEQFF | TGTGCCAGCAGCGTAAATCCCCCGGCCGACACTGATTCGGAGCAGTTCTTC
TRBD2 | TRBJ2-2 | TRBV2 | few | CATKAGESDTGELFF | TGTGCCACCAAAGCGGGAGAGTCGGACACCGGGGAGCTGTTTTTT
. | TRBJ2-3 | TRBV5-1 | many | CASSRGQPTDTQYF | TGCGCCAGCAGCCGCGGACAGCCCACAGATACGCAGTATTTT
. | TRBJ2-7 | TRBV30 | few | CAWSPPGSYEQYF | TGTGCCTGGAGTCCCCCTGGCAGCTACGAGCAGTACTTC
TRBD1 | TRBJ2-2 | TRBV20-1 | many | CSARLRQGNTGELFF | TGCAGTGCTAGACTCCGACAGGGGAACACCGGGGAGCTGTTTTTT
TRBD2 | TRBJ2-7 | TRBV20-1 | many | CSARDKRELPYEQYF | TGCAGTGCTAGAGATAAGCGGGAGCTACCCTACGAGCAGTACTTC